Included here is one TCR beta chain sequence, with context. Trimming removed 2 bases from V and 0 bases from J, with 13 bases in between. The CDR3 has 16 residues. The germline gives CDR1 LNHNV, CDR2 YYDKDF (reference sequence). The sample comes from a study of CD8 T cells in Susac syndrome. Sequencing of TCR beta was undertaken in CD8+ and CD4+ T cells derived from blood. Reverse transcription of 0.5 to 1 ug RNA was performed with random hexamers. The CDR3 of TCR beta was amplified by immunoSEQ multiplex PCR across 54 Vbeta and 13 Jbeta. Via MiXCR, TCRdb re-called the immunoSEQ multiplex PCR reads, giving one row per CDR3 protein. There are about 140,000 distinct CDR3 sequences in the sample; 90% to 95% occur only once, and around 0.12% lies in the top ten.

The chain joins TRBV15 to TRBJ2-5; the D gene is possibly TRBD2 (6 bases). Sequencing was done on a sample of CD4+ T cells from PBMCs. The sequence derives from a human donor with multiple sclerosis. The CDR3 region is CATSRPIGLNQETQYF. The CDR3 DNA reads as TGTGCCACCAGCAGACCCATTGGACTAAACCAAGAGACCCAGTACTTC.